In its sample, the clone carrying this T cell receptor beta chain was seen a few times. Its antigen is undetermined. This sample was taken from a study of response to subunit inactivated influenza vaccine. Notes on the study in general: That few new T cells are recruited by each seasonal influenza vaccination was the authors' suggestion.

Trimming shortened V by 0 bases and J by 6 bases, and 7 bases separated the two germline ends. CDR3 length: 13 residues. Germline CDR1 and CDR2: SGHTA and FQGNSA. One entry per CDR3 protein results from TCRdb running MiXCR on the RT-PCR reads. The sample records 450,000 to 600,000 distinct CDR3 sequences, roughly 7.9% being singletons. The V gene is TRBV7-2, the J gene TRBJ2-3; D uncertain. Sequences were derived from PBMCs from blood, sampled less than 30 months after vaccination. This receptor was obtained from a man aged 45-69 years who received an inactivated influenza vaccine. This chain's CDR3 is CASSLAGYDTQYF. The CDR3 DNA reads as TGTGCCAGCAGCTTAGCGGGGTACGATACGCAGTATTTT.